These T cell receptor beta chains were read from a single sample in a study of blood T cell repertoires in COVID-19. Sequenced by immunoSEQ multiplex PCR; TCRdb stores in-frame clones only, minus some. The sample includes some 250,000 clones, over 80% of them seen just once. Source material: PBMCs or T cells enriched from blood (not recorded which). These TCRs come from a human donor in a cohort exposed to, infected with or recovered from COVID-19 (not recorded which). The donor label of this sample is uncertain. The CDR3 runs from the conserved cysteine through the conserved F or W. A D gene is named only where the DNA matches it firmly. Clone size is not always given. Where it is, it says once, few, many or a class for expanded clones.

d_call	clone_size	j_call	v_call	cdr3_aa	cdr3_nt
-	-	TRBJ1-6	TRBV25-1	CASSAGTHNSPLHF	TGTGCCAGCAGTGCCGGGACACATAATTCACCCCTCCACTTT
-	-	TRBJ1-5	TRBV21-1	CASSNGQGPYKWAYQPQHF	TGTGCCAGCAGCAACGGACAGGGGCCGTATAAATGGGCCTATCAGCCCCAGCATTTT
-	-	TRBJ2-7	TRBV5-6	CASSYTNEQYF	TGTGCCAGCAGCTACACGAACGAGCAGTACTTC
-	-	TRBJ1-1	TRBV7-9	CASSFQEDTEAFF	TGTGCCAGCAGCTTCCAGGAGGACACTGAAGCTTTCTTT
-	-	TRBJ2-7	TRBV30	CAWLSGYEQYF	TGTGCCTGGCTTTCGGGGTACGAGCAGTACTTC
TRBD1	-	TRBJ2-3	TRBV5-1	CASSIEGADTQYF	TGCGCCAGCAGCATAGAGGGGGCGGATACGCAGTATTTT
TRBD1	-	TRBJ2-4	TRBV5-6	CASSLVRQGAKNIQYF	TGTGCCAGCAGCTTGGTGCGACAGGGGGCCAAAAACATTCAGTACTTC
TRBD1	-	TRBJ2-2	TRBV9	CASTRDRNTGELFF	TGTGCCAGCACCCGGGACAGGAACACCGGGGAGCTGTTTTTT
TRBD2	-	TRBJ2-4	TRBV6-2/TRBV6-3	CASSPLTSGGAHF	TGTGCCAGCAGCCCCCTGACTAGCGGGGGGGCTCACTTC
-	-	TRBJ1-1	TRBV7-2	CASSLASRGRAEAFF	TGTGCCAGCAGCTTAGCATCCAGAGGGAGGGCTGAAGCTTTCTTT
-	-	TRBJ1-2	TRBV15	CATSRDLEGGSYGYTF	TGTGCCACCAGCAGAGATCTTGAGGGTGGATCCTATGGCTACACCTTC
-	-	TRBJ2-2	TRBV5-8	CASFLVGPNTGELFF	TGTGCCAGCTTTTTAGTTGGGCCGAACACCGGGGAGCTGTTTTTT
-	-	TRBJ1-1	TRBV30	CAWTGMGTEAFF	TGTGCCTGGACAGGCATGGGCACTGAAGCTTTCTTT
-	-	TRBJ2-7	TRBV5-1	CASKIANTYEQYF	TGCGCCAGCAAAATCGCTAATACCTACGAGCAGTACTTC
-	-	TRBJ2-7	TRBV5-5	CASSVTGVYEQYF	TGTGCCAGCAGCGTCACAGGCGTTTACGAGCAGTACTTC
TRBD1	-	TRBJ2-7	TRBV2	CASSFRDRGSEQYF	TGTGCCAGCAGTTTCCGGGACAGGGGTTCCGAGCAGTACTTC
-	once	TRBJ1-4	TRBV10-2	CASSVGGRIGEKLFF	TGCGCCAGCAGTGTGGGGGGGAGAATCGGAGAAAAACTGTTTTTT
TRBD1	-	TRBJ2-7	TRBV9	CASSVATGGLYEQYF	TGTGCCAGCAGCGTAGCAACAGGGGGTCTCTACGAGCAGTACTTC
-	-	TRBJ1-1	TRBV7-9	CASSLRQAVNTEAFF	TGTGCCAGCAGCTTACGACAGGCCGTGAACACTGAAGCTTTCTTT
-	-	TRBJ1-3	TRBV9	CASSVAAGNTIYF	TGTGCCAGCAGCGTCGCAGCTGGAAACACCATATATTTT
TRBD1	-	TRBJ1-2	TRBV6-1	CASSERVGQVYGYTF	TGTGCCAGCAGTGAACGGGTCGGACAGGTGTATGGCTACACCTTC
-	-	TRBJ1-1	TRBV6-2/TRBV6-3	CASSYIQELGTEAFF	TGTGCCAGCAGTTACATACAGGAGTTGGGGACTGAAGCTTTCTTT
TRBD2	-	TRBJ2-3	TRBV6-5	CASTTGASGARTQYF	TGTGCCAGCACGACGGGGGCTAGCGGGGCGAGAACGCAGTATTTT
-	-	TRBJ1-5	TRBV19	CASSIVGASNQPQHF	TGTGCCAGTAGTATAGTGGGGGCTTCCAATCAGCCCCAGCATTTT
-	-	TRBJ1-1	TRBV6-2/TRBV6-3	CASSYAVIGTEAFF	TGTGCCAGCAGTTACGCCGTAATCGGCACTGAAGCTTTCTTT
-	-	TRBJ1-2	TRBV10-3	CAISESGREAGYTF	TGTGCCATCAGTGAGTCGGGCAGGGAGGCTGGCTACACCTTC
-	-	TRBJ1-1	TRBV6-5	CASSYIDPGITEAFF	TGTGCCAGCAGTTATATTGACCCCGGGATAACTGAAGCTTTCTTT
-	-	TRBJ2-3	TRBV9	CASSVVDGATDTQYF	TGTGCCAGCAGCGTAGTGGATGGGGCCACAGATACGCAGTATTTT
TRBD1	-	TRBJ1-2	TRBV14	CASSQSGGYGYTF	TGTGCCAGCAGCCAATCAGGGGGCTATGGCTACACCTTC
-	-	TRBJ1-1	TRBV13	CASSFEEGTSVNTEAFF	TGTGCCAGCAGCTTCGAGGAGGGGACGAGCGTGAACACTGAAGCTTTCTTT
TRBD1	-	TRBJ1-5	TRBV19	CASSIALGQVNQPQHF	TGTGCCAGTAGTATAGCCTTAGGACAGGTCAATCAGCCCCAGCATTTT
TRBD2	-	TRBJ2-7	TRBV5-6	CASTSSLAGGFYEQYF	TGTGCCAGCACCAGTTCCCTAGCGGGGGGCTTCTACGAGCAGTACTTC
TRBD2	-	TRBJ2-1	TRBV9	CASSVEASGDEQFF	TGTGCCAGCAGCGTAGAAGCTAGCGGGGATGAGCAGTTCTTC
-	-	TRBJ2-3	TRBV18	CASSPEGSTDTQYF	TGTGCCAGCTCACCGGAGGGGAGCACAGATACGCAGTATTTT
-	-	TRBJ1-2	TRBV5-1	CASSLVASGFDGYTF	TGCGCCAGCAGCTTGGTGGCCAGCGGATTTGATGGCTACACCTTC